This T cell receptor (beta chain) was captured by sequencing in a study of blood T cell repertoires in COVID-19. Study-wide background: Sites in the United States, Italy and Spain provided acute and convalescent COVID-19 samples. Sources were T cells, B-cell-depleted T cells, or PBMCs; the material itself was cDNA or gDNA.

As originally analysed: Estimation of nucleated cell counts was performed using reference gene primer amplification. Here immunoSEQ multiplex PCR was the method, and the copy in TCRdb shows in-frame clones only, minus some. V and J calls and clone size are given by that table; D and trimming were obtained from the DNA. This table holds about 180,000 clones, 84% found once. Germline CDR1 reads SGHAT; CDR2 reads FQNNGV. The CDR3 consists of 16 residues. Trimming pared 5 bases from V and 7 bases from J, leaving 23 bases between. The V gene is TRBV11-2, the J gene TRBJ1-2; maybe TRBD1 (6 bases). The TCR sequence derives from a human donor in a cohort sampled during active COVID-19. The sample was peripheral blood. The CDR3: CASSPLRGTSFSGYTF. CDR3 sequence (DNA): TGTGCCAGCAGCCCCCTCCGAGGGACATCTTTTTCTGGCTACACCTTC.